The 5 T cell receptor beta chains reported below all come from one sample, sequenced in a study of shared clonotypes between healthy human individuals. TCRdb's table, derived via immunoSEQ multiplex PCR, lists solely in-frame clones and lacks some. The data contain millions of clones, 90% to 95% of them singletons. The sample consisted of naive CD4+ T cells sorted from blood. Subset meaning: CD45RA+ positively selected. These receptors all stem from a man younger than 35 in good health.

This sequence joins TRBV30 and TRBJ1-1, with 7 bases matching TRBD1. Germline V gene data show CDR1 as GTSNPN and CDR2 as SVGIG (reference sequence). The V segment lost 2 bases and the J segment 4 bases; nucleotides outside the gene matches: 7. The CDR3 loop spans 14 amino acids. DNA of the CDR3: TGTGCCTGGAGTCGGCAGGGGGGGACCACTGAAGCTTTCTTT. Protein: CAWSRQGGTTEAFF.

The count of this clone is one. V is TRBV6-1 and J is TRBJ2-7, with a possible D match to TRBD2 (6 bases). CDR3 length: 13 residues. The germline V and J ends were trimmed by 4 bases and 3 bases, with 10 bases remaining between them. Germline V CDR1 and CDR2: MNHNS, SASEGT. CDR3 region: CASSVQGGYEQYF. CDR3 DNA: TGTGCCAGCAGTGTGCAGGGAGGCTACGAGCAGTACTTC.

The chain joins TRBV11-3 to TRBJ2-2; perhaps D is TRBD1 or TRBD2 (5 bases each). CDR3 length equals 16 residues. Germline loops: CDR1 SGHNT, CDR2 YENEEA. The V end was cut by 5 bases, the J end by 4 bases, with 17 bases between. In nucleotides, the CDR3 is TGTGCCAGCAGCCTCGCCGTCTGGGGGAGCACCGGGGAGCTGTTTTTT. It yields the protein CASSLAVWGSTGELFF.

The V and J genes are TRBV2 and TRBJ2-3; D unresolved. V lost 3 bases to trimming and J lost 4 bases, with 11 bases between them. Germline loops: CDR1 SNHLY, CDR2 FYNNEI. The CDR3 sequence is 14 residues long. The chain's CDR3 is CASSDLVVSDTQYF. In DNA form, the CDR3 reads TGTGCCAGCAGTGACTTGGTAGTCTCAGATACGCAGTATTTT.

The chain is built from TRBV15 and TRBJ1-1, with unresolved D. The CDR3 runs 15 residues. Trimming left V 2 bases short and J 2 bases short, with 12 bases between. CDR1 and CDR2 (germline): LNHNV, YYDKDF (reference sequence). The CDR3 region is CATSRLDRINTEAFF. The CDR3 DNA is TGTGCCACCAGCAGACTTGACCGCATCAACACTGAAGCTTTCTTT.